Below are 23 T cell receptor beta chains sequenced from a single sample in a study of shared clonotypes between healthy human individuals. Sequencing used immunoSEQ multiplex PCR; TCRdb keeps in-frame clones, though not all of them. Seen here are about 1.5 million clones, 98% observed once, and the top ten hold about 0.4%. Sequenced sample: naive CD4+ T cells sorted from blood. Sample subset: CD45RA+ positively selected. All receptors come from a man aged 25-40 years in good health.

The gene calls are TRBV5-4 and TRBJ1-2, with no clear D. The length of the CDR3 is 15 residues. V was clipped by 4 bases and J by 0 bases, with 13 bases between them. CDR1 SGHNT and CDR2 YYREEE come from the germline V gene (reference sequence). CDR3 region: CASSPSVGSNYGYTF. Written as DNA, the CDR3 is TGTGCCAGCAGCCCCTCAGTGGGATCTAACTATGGCTACACCTTC.

The chain combines TRBV27 with TRBJ2-3; D unclear. The CDR3 covers 14 residues. Germline CDR1 reads MNHEY; CDR2 reads SMNVEV (reference sequence). V lost 8 bases and J 6 bases, leaving 18 bases between the germline ends. DNA of the CDR3: TGTGCCAGCCGTTGGGCCATCTCCACGGATACGCAGTATTTT. It encodes CASRWAISTDTQYF.

This clone was detected only once. This chain links TRBV28 with TRBJ1-2; maybe TRBD1 (6 bases). Germline V gene lookup returns CDR1 MDHEN and CDR2 SYDVKM. The CDR3 has 17 amino acids. V shed 2 bases and J shed 2 bases, with 18 bases lying between them. CDR3 protein: CASSLKGGGSRNYGYTF. DNA of the CDR3: TGTGCCAGCAGTTTAAAGGGGGGCGGTTCGCGAAACTATGGCTACACCTTC.

The chain uses TRBV4-1 and TRBJ2-7; D is perhaps TRBD1 (6 bases). CDR3 length: 15 residues. V was trimmed by 1 base and J by 2 bases, leaving 12 bases between them. Germline lookup yields CDR1 MGHRA and CDR2 YSYEKL. CDR3 in DNA: TGCGCCAGCAGCCAAGTCAACAGGGCCCCCTACGAGCAGTACTTC. Amino acids: CASSQVNRAPYEQYF.

The rearrangement joins TRBV28 to TRBJ2-2; TRBD1 matches 12 bases. The CDR3 runs 17 residues. Germline V gene data show CDR1 as MDHEN and CDR2 as SYDVKM. The trim removed 8 bases at V and 4 bases at J, leaving 11 bases unmatched. This CDR3 reads CASFRDRGRSGTGELFF. In DNA form, the CDR3 reads TGTGCCAGCTTTCGGGACAGGGGGCGGTCGGGCACCGGGGAGCTGTTTTTT.

Worth noting for this clone: The sample carries other DNA sequences with the same CDR3. V gene TRBV30 combines with J gene TRBJ2-5; 8 bases match TRBD2. The CDR3 contains 13 residues. The V segment lost 0 bases and the J segment 4 bases; nucleotides outside the gene matches: 1. CDR1 is GTSNPN and CDR2 is SVGIG in the germline V gene (reference sequence). The CDR3, as DNA: TGTGCCTGGAGTGTACGGGGGGGAGAGACCCAGTACTTC. It yields the protein CAWSVRGGETQYF.

The chain carries TRBV5-1 and TRBJ2-2; TRBD1 matches at 7 bases. The V gene end was trimmed by 4 bases and the J gene end by 2 bases; junction bases not matched to a gene: 2. Germline V gene lookup returns CDR1 SGHRS and CDR2 YFSETQ. The CDR3 extends over 14 amino acids. The CDR3 protein is CASSTGANTGELFF. CDR3 DNA: TGCGCCAGCAGCACAGGGGCAAACACCGGGGAGCTGTTTTTT.

CDR3: CAWRPQSSSNQPQHF. The CDR3 DNA follows: TGTGCCTGGAGACCTCAGTCTAGTAGCAATCAGCCCCAGCATTTT. This rearrangement joins TRBV30 to TRBJ1-5; D ambiguous. Trimming removed 3 bases from V and 0 bases from J, with 12 bases in between. Germline assignment: CDR1 GTSNPN and CDR2 SVGIG (reference sequence). The CDR3 runs 15 residues.

V gene TRBV6-5 combines with J gene TRBJ2-1; 9 bases match TRBD2. CDR1 is MNHEY and CDR2 is SVGAGI in the germline V gene. The ends lost 7 bases at V and 0 bases at J; junction bases unmatched: 4. The CDR3 has 15 residues. The CDR3 loop is CASILTSGSYNEQFF. In DNA, the CDR3 is TGTGCCAGCATCCTGACTAGCGGCTCCTACAATGAGCAGTTCTTC.

The rearrangement uses TRBV9 and TRBJ1-1, with TRBD1 matching over 8 bases. J was trimmed by 1 base and V by 3 bases; bases with no gene match: 8. There are 16 residues in the CDR3. Germline CDR1 and CDR2: SGDLS and YYNGEE. Here the CDR3 DNA reads TGTGCCAGCAGCGAGAGGACAGGGAGGGCGAACACTGAAGCTTTCTTT. This sequence encodes CASSERTGRANTEAFF. The full variable domain, with the rest looked up from reference TRBV9 and TRBJ1-1, is DSGVTQTPKHLITATGQRVTLRCSPRSGDLSVYWYQQSLDQGLQFLIQYYNGEERAKGNILERFSAQQFPDLHSELNLSSLELGDSALYFCASSERTGRANTEAFFGQGTRLTVV.

The chain carries TRBV2 and TRBJ2-1, with 8 bases fitting TRBD2. The J segment lost 10 bases and the V segment lost 7 bases, leaving 12 bases of the junction unmatched. Germline V lookup: CDR1 SNHLY, CDR2 FYNNEI. This CDR3 spans 14 amino acids. The CDR3 loop reads CASKTTSGLVEQFF. Here the CDR3 DNA reads TGTGCCAGCAAGACCACTAGCGGCTTGGTGGAGCAGTTCTTC.

This chain connects TRBV28 to TRBJ2-7; D gene ambiguous. Germline CDR1 MDHEN, CDR2 SYDVKM. There are 13 residues in the CDR3. The V end lost 9 bases, the J end lost 3 bases, and 15 bases lay between the germline ends. CDR3 sequence: CASLPQSGYEQYF. The DNA of the CDR3 is TGTGCCAGTCTGCCTCAGTCGGGCTACGAGCAGTACTTC.

Worth noting for this clone: Other DNA sequences in this specimen translate into the identical CDR3. This chain's CDR3 is CASSLQGDYGYTF. Written as DNA, the CDR3 is TGTGCCAGCAGTTTACAGGGGGACTATGGCTACACCTTC. The rearrangement uses TRBV27 and TRBJ1-2; 7 bases match TRBD1. The length of the CDR3 is 13 residues. With 2 bases clipped from V and 3 bases from J, the junction kept 0 bases outside the gene matches. Germline CDR1 MNHEY, CDR2 SMNVEV (reference sequence).

The gene calls are TRBV20-1 and TRBJ2-1; D is possibly TRBD2 (6 bases). Germline assignment: CDR1 DFQATT and CDR2 SNEGSKA (reference sequence). Trimming took off 5 bases at V and 12 bases at J, with 11 bases between the two ends. The CDR3 extends over 10 amino acids. The CDR3 loop reads CSASLGGQFF. For the CDR3, the DNA is TGCAGTGCTTCCTTGGGAGGGCAGTTCTTC.

Concerning this clone: The same CDR3 also results from other DNA sequences found in this sample. This rearrangement joins TRBV5-1 to TRBJ2-7; maybe TRBD1 (5 bases). From germline, CDR1 is SGHRS and CDR2 YFSETQ. This CDR3 region has 14 residues. The V end lost 2 bases, the J end lost 0 bases, and 9 bases lay between the germline ends. CDR3 sequence reads: CASSLGVSSYEQYF. In DNA, the CDR3 is TGCGCCAGCAGCTTAGGGGTCAGCTCCTACGAGCAGTACTTC.

For this clone: This specimen includes other DNA sequences encoding the same CDR3. The chain carries TRBV18 and TRBJ2-5; D gene uncertain. The CDR3 loop spans 13 amino acids. CDR1 and CDR2 (germline): KGHSH, LQKENI. With 3 bases removed from V and 2 bases from J, the gap between germline ends came to 7 bases. In nucleotides, the CDR3 is TGTGCCAGCTCACCTCTTCAGCAAGAGACCCAGTACTTC. Translation gives CASSPLQQETQYF. The entire variable domain, with the rest obtained from reference TRBV18 and TRBJ2-5, is as follows: NAGVMQNPRHLVRRRGQEARLRCSPMKGHSHVYWYRQLPEEGLKFMVYLQKENIIDESGMPKERFSAEFPKEGPSILRIQQVVRGDSAAYFCASSPLQQETQYFGPGTRLLVL.

The CDR3 DNA reads TGTGCCAGCAGTCCAACCAACCACAATGAGCAGTTCTTC. It encodes CASSPTNHNEQFF. The chain joins TRBV28 to TRBJ2-1; D is unresolved. The CDR3 loop spans 13 amino acids. Germline V gene lookup returns CDR1 MDHEN and CDR2 SYDVKM. Trimming stripped 5 bases from V and 5 bases from J, with 10 bases between.

The chain recombines TRBV14 with TRBJ2-7; possibly TRBD1 for D (6 bases). V lost 3 bases and J lost 6, with 18 bases in between. This CDR3 has 15 amino acids. Germline CDR1 SGHDN, CDR2 FVKESK. The CDR3, as DNA: TGTGCCAGCAGCCACCGGAACCTGAGGGGGAGCGAGCAGTACTTC. Its translation is CASSHRNLRGSEQYF.

V is TRBV7-9 and J is TRBJ2-7, with 12 nucleotides matching TRBD2. V gave up 5 bases and J gave up 6 bases; unmatched junction bases: 11. Germline CDR1 is SEHNR and CDR2 is FQNEAQ (reference sequence). This CDR3 region has 16 residues. DNA of the CDR3: TGTGCCAGCAGCCCCCGAGGAGCTAGCGGGAGGGGCGAGCAGTACTTC. This sequence encodes CASSPRGASGRGEQYF.

The V and J genes are TRBV5-4 and TRBJ2-5; D gene ambiguous. The CDR3 extends over 13 amino acids. V lost 4 bases and J 4 bases, leaving 11 bases between the germline ends. The germline V gene has CDR1 SGHNT and CDR2 YYREEE (reference sequence). CDR3 in amino acids: CASSLKGLETQYF. The CDR3, as DNA: TGTGCCAGCAGCCTGAAAGGGCTAGAGACCCAGTACTTC. The variable domain in full, with the rest retrieved from reference TRBV5-4 and TRBJ2-5, is ETGVTQSPTHLIKTRGQQVTLRCSSQSGHNTVSWYQQALGQGPQFIFQYYREEENGRGNFPPRFSGLQFPNYSSELNVNALELDDSALYLCASSLKGLETQYFGPGTRLLVL.

The rearrangement links TRBV6-5 to TRBJ2-5, with TRBD1 matching 10 bases. CDR3 size: 16 residues. V was clipped by 2 bases and J by 5 bases; unmatched bases: 8. Germline CDR1 and CDR2: MNHEY and SVGAGI. This CDR3 is CASSYRGTGVGETQYF. CDR3 nucleotides: TGTGCCAGCAGTTACAGGGGGACAGGGGTTGGGGAGACCCAGTACTTC.

J is TRBJ2-1 and V is TRBV11-3; 7 bases map to TRBD1. Germline lookup yields CDR1 SGHNT and CDR2 YENEEA. Germline trimming cut 6 bases from V and 5 bases from J; bases unmatched to any gene: 10. CDR3 length equals 15 residues. This chain's CDR3 is CASSLRGQMDNEQFF. For the CDR3, the DNA is TGTGCCAGCAGTTTGAGGGGACAGATGGACAATGAGCAGTTCTTC.

This clone was picked up one time. The chain recombines TRBV7-2 with TRBJ1-2; D is uncertain. Trimming left V 1 base short and J 4 bases short, with 7 bases between. The CDR3 sequence is 13 residues long. Germline V gene data show CDR1 as SGHTA and CDR2 as FQGNSA. This CDR3 reads CASSLDTGYGYTF. The DNA of the CDR3 is TGTGCCAGCAGCTTAGACACCGGCTATGGCTACACCTTC.